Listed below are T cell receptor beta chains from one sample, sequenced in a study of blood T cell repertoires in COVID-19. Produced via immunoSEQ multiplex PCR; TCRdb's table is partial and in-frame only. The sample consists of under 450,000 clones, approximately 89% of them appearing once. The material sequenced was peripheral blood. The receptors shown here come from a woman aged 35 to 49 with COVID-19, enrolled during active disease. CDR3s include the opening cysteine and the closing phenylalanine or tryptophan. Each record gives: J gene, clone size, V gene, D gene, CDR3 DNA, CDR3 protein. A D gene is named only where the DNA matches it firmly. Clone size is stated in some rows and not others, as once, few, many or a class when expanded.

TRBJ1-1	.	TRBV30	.	TGTGCCTGGAGTGTAGGATCAGGGAAAGCTTTCTTT	CAWSVGSGKAFF
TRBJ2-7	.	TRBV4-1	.	TGCGCCAGCAGCCCCCCCCTAGGGGGTAAGAACGAGCAGTACTTC	CASSPPLGGKNEQYF
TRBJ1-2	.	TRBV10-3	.	TGTGCCATGCAACCCAGCGGGGGTGACTATGGCTACACCTTC	CAMQPSGGDYGYTF
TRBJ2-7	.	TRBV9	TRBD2	TGTGCCAGCAGCCCCGGGGGGTCCTCCTACGAGCAGTACTTC	CASSPGGSSYEQYF
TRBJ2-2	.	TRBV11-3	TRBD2	TGTGCCAGCAGCTTAGAACTTGGCGGGAGGGCCGCCGGGGAGCTGTTTTTT	CASSLELGGRAAGELFF
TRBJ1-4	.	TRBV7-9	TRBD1	TGTGCCAGCAGCCCGGACAGGGCCCTCACTAATGAAAAACTGTTTTTT	CASSPDRALTNEKLFF
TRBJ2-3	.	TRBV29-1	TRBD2	TGCAGCGTGCGCCCGACACGGGAGGGCCCAGATACGCAGTATTTT	CSVRPTREGPDTQYF
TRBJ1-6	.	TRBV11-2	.	TGTGCCACCCGAGTGACATCGTTCTTTAGCTCCTATAATTCACCCCTCCACTTT	CATRVTSFFSSYNSPLHF
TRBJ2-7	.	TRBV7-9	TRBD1	TGTGCCAGCAGCTCGGGACAGGTAGGCTCCTACGAGCAGTACTTC	CASSSGQVGSYEQYF
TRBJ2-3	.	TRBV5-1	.	TGCGCCAGCAGCTTGGAGGACAGCAGCACAGATACGCAGTATTTT	CASSLEDSSTDTQYF
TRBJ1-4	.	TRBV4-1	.	TGCGCCAGCAGCCCAGGAACTAATGAAAAACTGTTTTTT	CASSPGTNEKLFF
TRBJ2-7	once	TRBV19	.	TGTGCCAGTAGTATGGTAGCGGAGCCTTACGAGCAGTACTTC	CASSMVAEPYEQYF
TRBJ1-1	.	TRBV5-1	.	TGCGCCAGCAGCTCCCTTCCGACAGGGAACACTGAAGCTTTCTTT	CASSSLPTGNTEAFF
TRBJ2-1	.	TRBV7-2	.	TGTGCCAGCAGCTTTCGCGGGTTGGCCTACAATGAGCAGTTCTTC	CASSFRGLAYNEQFF
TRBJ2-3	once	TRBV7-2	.	TGTGCCAGCAGCCGCACATCCCTGTTAGATACGCAGTATTTT	CASSRTSLLDTQYF
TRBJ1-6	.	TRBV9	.	TGTGCCAGCAGCGTAGGAGACACGGGATATTCACCCCTCCACTTT	CASSVGDTGYSPLHF
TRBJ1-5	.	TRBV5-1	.	TGCGCCAGCAGCTTGCTAGGAATTAGCAATCAGCCCCAGCATTTT	CASSLLGISNQPQHF
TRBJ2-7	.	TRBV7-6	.	TGTGCCAGCAGCTTAGACTCAGGGAGGACCTACGAGCAGTACTTC	CASSLDSGRTYEQYF
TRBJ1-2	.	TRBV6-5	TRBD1	TGTGCCAGCAGTTACGTACAGGGGTATGGCTACACCTTC	CASSYVQGYGYTF
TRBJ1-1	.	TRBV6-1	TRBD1	TGTGCCAGCAGTGATTGGACAGGGTGGACTGAAGCTTTCTTT	CASSDWTGWTEAFF
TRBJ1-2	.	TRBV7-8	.	TGTGCCAGCAGCTTATCTCGGACAGTCGGCTACACCTTC	CASSLSRTVGYTF
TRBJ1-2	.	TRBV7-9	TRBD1	TGTGCCAGCAGCTTAGAAGGGGGACAGGGTCGTATTCATGGCTACACCTTC	CASSLEGGQGRIHGYTF
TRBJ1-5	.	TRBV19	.	TGTGCCAGTAGTAAGTCGACAGAGCCGGCACAGGGGCCCCAGCATTTT	CASSKSTEPAQGPQHF
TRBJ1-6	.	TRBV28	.	TGTGCCAGCAGTCTACAGGGTTCCTATAATTCACCCCTCCACTTT	CASSLQGSYNSPLHF
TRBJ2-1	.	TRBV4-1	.	TGCGCCAGCAGCCAAGGGACTCACTACTCCTACAATGAGCAGTTCTTC	CASSQGTHYSYNEQFF
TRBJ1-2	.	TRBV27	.	TGTGCCAGCAGTTACCTAATTCCAGGCAGAGGGTTGGGCTACACCTTC	CASSYLIPGRGLGYTF
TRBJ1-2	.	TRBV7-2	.	TGTGCCAGCAGCTTAGCTGAGGCAGCACGGGGCTACACCTTC	CASSLAEAARGYTF
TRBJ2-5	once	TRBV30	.	TGTGCCTGGAGTGTACAAGTGGCTAATCGGGGGTCGGCCCAGTACTTC	CAWSVQVANRGSAQYF
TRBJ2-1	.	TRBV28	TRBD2	TGTGCCAGCAGTACCACTCGACTAGCGGGAGATGGTTCCTACAATGAGCAGTTCTTC	CASSTTRLAGDGSYNEQFF
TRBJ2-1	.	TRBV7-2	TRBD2	TGTGCCAGCAGCTACCATCCGAGGGGTAGCGGGAAACGCAATGAGCAGTTCTTC	CASSYHPRGSGKRNEQFF
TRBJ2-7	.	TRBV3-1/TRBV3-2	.	TGTGCCAGCAGCATCCGGGACTTGGGGATCGAGCAGTACTTC	CASSIRDLGIEQYF
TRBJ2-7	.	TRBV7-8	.	TGTGCCAGCAGCTTAGAGGTCGATAACACGGGTGAGCAGTACTTC	CASSLEVDNTGEQYF
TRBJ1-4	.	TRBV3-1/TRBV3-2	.	TGTGCCAGCAGCCATCGGACAGAGAATGAAAAACTGTTTTTT	CASSHRTENEKLFF
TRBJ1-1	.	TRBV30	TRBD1	TGTGCCTCAACCCGGGACAGGGGAAACACTGAAGCTTTCTTT	CASTRDRGNTEAFF
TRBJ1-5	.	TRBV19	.	TGTGCCAGTAGTATACCCTCGGACAGACCCCATGGGCCCCAGCATTTT	CASSIPSDRPHGPQHF
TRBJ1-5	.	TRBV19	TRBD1	TGTGCCAGTAGTATAGCGGGACAGAGAATGAGCAATCAGCCCCAGCATTTT	CASSIAGQRMSNQPQHF
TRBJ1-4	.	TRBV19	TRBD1	TGTGCCAGTAGTACGACAGGGGCAGGTGAAAAACTGTTTTTT	CASSTTGAGEKLFF
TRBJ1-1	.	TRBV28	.	TGTGCCAGCACCCCGAGCAACACTGAAGCTTTCTTT	CASTPSNTEAFF
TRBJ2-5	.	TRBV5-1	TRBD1	TGCGCCAGCAGCTTGGGACAGGGGGCGAGGGAGACCCAGTACTTC	CASSLGQGARETQYF
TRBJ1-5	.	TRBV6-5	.	TGTGCCAGCAGTTACTCGGTGGGGGGATATCAGCCCCAGCATTTT	CASSYSVGGYQPQHF
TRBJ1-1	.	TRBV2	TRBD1	TGTGCCAGCAGTGCCCCGGGACAGGGAACCGACACTGAAGCTTTCTTT	CASSAPGQGTDTEAFF
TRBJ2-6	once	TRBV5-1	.	TGCGCCAGCAGCCGTCAGGGGTTCTCTGGGGCCAACGTCCTGACTTTC	CASSRQGFSGANVLTF
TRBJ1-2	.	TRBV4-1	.	TGCGCCAGCAGCCAAGAAGGGACAACTAACTATGGCTACACCTTC	CASSQEGTTNYGYTF
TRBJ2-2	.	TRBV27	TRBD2	TGTGCCAGCAGTTTATCTAGCGGGACGGCCGGGGAGCTGTTTTTT	CASSLSSGTAGELFF
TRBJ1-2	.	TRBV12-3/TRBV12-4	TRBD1	TGTGCCAGCAGTTTACGACAGGGGGATGGCTACACCTTC	CASSLRQGDGYTF
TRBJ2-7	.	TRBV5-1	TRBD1	TGCGCCAGCAGCGAGACAGGGTCCTCCTCCTACGAGCAGTACTTC	CASSETGSSSYEQYF
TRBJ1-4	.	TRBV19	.	TGTGCCAGTAGTATCCAGGGTGCAACTAATGAAAAACTGTTTTTT	CASSIQGATNEKLFF
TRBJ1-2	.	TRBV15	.	TGTGCCACCAGCAGAGATCCGAGGAGGGACGATGGCTACACCTTC	CATSRDPRRDDGYTF
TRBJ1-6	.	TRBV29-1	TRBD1	TGCAGCGTCCAGGGGGCGGATAATTCACCCCTCCACTTT	CSVQGADNSPLHF
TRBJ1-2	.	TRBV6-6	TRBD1	TGTGCCAGCAGTTACGAGGGGGCGCTTGGCTACACCTTC	CASSYEGALGYTF
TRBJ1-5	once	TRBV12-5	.	TGTGCTAGCTCGGACAGCAAACCCTCCCTCAATCAGCCCCAGCATTTT	CASSDSKPSLNQPQHF
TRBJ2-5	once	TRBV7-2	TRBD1	TGTGCCAGCAGCCCTACGACAGGGCGCCAAGAGACCCAGTACTTC	CASSPTTGRQETQYF